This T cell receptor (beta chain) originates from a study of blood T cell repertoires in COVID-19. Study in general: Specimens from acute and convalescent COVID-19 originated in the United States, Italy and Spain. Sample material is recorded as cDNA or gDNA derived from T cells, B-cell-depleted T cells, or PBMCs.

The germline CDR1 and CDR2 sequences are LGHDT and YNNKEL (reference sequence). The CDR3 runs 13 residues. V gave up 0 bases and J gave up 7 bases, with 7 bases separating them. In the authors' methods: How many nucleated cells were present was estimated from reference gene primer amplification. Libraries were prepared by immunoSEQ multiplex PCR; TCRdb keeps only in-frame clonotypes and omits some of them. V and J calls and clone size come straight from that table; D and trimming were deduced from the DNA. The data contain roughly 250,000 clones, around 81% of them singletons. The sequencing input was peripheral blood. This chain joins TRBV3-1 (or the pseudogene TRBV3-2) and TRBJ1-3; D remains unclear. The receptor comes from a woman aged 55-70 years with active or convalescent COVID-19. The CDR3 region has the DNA TGTGCCAGCAGCCAAGATCTTTATAACACCATATATTTT. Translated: CASSQDLYNTIYF.